The 27 T cell receptor beta chains below come from one sample, sequenced in a study of blood T cell repertoires in COVID-19. Sequencing used immunoSEQ multiplex PCR; TCRdb keeps in-frame clones, though not all of them. In the table there are under 110,000 clones, approximately 91% of which are singletons. The sample was peripheral blood. The receptors come from a man between 45 and 60 years old with acute or convalescent COVID-19.

V usage is TRBV6-5 and J usage is TRBJ1-5, with D hard to call. Germline CDR1 and CDR2: MNHEY and SVGAGI. The V gene lost 2 bases and the J gene lost 0 bases, with 5 bases spanning the gap. The CDR3 has 14 amino acids. CDR3 sequence: CASSYDYSNQPQHF. DNA for the CDR3: TGTGCCAGCAGTTACGACTATAGCAATCAGCCCCAGCATTTT.

This chain joins TRBV5-1 and TRBJ2-5; D ambiguous. The CDR3 loop spans 13 amino acids. CDR1 SGHRS and CDR2 YFSETQ come from the germline V gene. The V end lost 0 bases, the J end lost 5 bases, and 8 bases lay between the germline ends. The DNA of the CDR3 is TGCGCCAGCAGCTTGGCCGATGCGGAGACCCAGTACTTC. This sequence encodes CASSLADAETQYF.

The gene calls are TRBV13 and TRBJ2-4, with 9 bases aligning to TRBD1. The CDR3 is 14 amino acids. After removal of 5 bases from V and 5 bases from J, the junction contained 4 bases not matched to a gene. Germline lookup yields CDR1 PRHDT and CDR2 FYEKMQ (reference sequence). The CDR3: CASSLRQGENIQYF. CDR3 nucleotide sequence: TGTGCCAGCAGCCTCCGACAGGGGGAAAACATTCAGTACTTC.

The CDR3 is CASSRDRGSTEAFF. Written as DNA, the CDR3 is TGTGCCAGCAGCCGGGACAGGGGTTCTACTGAAGCTTTCTTT. The J gene is TRBJ1-1, the V gene TRBV6-2 or TRBV6-3, with 10 bases that match TRBD1. Germline V CDR1 and CDR2: MNHEY, SVGEGT. Trimming removed 6 bases from V and 5 bases from J; junction bases left unmatched: 6. The CDR3 is 14 residues long.

The chain joins TRBV29-1 to TRBJ2-7, with 12 positions matching TRBD1. Per germline, CDR1 SQVTM and CDR2 ANQGSEA. The junction had 5 bases not matched to a gene; V was cut back by 0 bases and J by 5 bases. The CDR3 consists of 15 residues. This chain's CDR3 is CSVEEGTGGLDEQYF. The CDR3 DNA reads TGCAGCGTTGAAGAAGGGACAGGGGGCTTGGACGAGCAGTACTTC.

The chain has TRBV5-5 and TRBJ1-2; a weak D match, TRBD1 (5 bases). Germline CDR1 reads SGHKS; CDR2 reads YYEKEE (reference sequence). V shed 4 bases and J shed 5 bases, with 15 bases lying between them. The CDR3 is 14 residues long. The CDR3 bases are TGTGCCAGCAGCCCGGACCGGGGGAGGTATGGCTACACCTTC. This encodes CASSPDRGRYGYTF.

Remarks on this clone: A read error may account for a junction end that differs from germline. The genes are TRBV20-1 and TRBJ1-4; 9 bases align to TRBD1. The CDR3 runs to 11 residues. Per germline, CDR1 DFQATT and CDR2 SNEGSKA (reference sequence). CDR3 region: CSARDSRDRVF. The CDR3 bases are TGCAGTGCTAGGGACAGCAGGGACAGGGTTTTT.

This sequence joins TRBV7-9 and TRBJ1-5, with D possibly being TRBD1 (6 bases). The V end was cut by 3 bases, the J end by 7 bases, with 10 bases between. CDR3 size: 13 residues. Germline V gene data show CDR1 as SEHNR and CDR2 as FQNEAQ (reference sequence). As DNA, the CDR3 is TGTGCCAGCAGCTTTACAGGGAACCAGCCCCAGCATTTT. Amino acid sequence: CASSFTGNQPQHF. Variable domain in full (rest from reference TRBV7-9 and TRBJ1-5): DTGVSQNPRHKITKRGQNVTFRCDPISEHNRLYWYRQTLGQGPEFLTYFQNEAQLEKSRLLSDRFSAERPKGSFSTLEIQRTEQGDSAMYLCASSFTGNQPQHFGDGTRLSIL.

This clone has a single count. V is TRBV19 and J is TRBJ1-5; 12 positions match TRBD1. The CDR3 sequence is 17 residues long. Germline V gene data show CDR1 as LNHDA and CDR2 as SQIVND (reference sequence). V shed 8 bases, J shed 1 base, and the junction held 9 bases outside the gene matches. CDR3 DNA: TGTGCCAGTGGGAAGGGACAGGGGGCTGAGAGCAATCAGCCCCAGCATTTT. Its translation is CASGKGQGAESNQPQHF.

The chain uses TRBV9 and TRBJ2-5; D unclear. From germline, CDR1 is SGDLS and CDR2 YYNGEE. The V and J ends lost 3 bases and 7 bases respectively, with 13 bases between them. The CDR3 runs to 13 residues. The CDR3 DNA reads as TGTGCCAGCAGCGCCGATCCCAGTGGGACCCAGTACTTC. Translating it yields CASSADPSGTQYF.

The V call is TRBV6-1, the J call TRBJ1-2; perhaps TRBD1 as D (6 bases). Trimming took off 2 bases at V and 2 bases at J, with 18 bases between the two ends. From germline, CDR1 is MNHNS and CDR2 SASEGT. The CDR3 consists of 17 residues. The CDR3 spells CASSEYRRGRVNYGYTF. The CDR3 bases are TGTGCCAGCAGTGAATACCGCAGGGGACGGGTAAACTATGGCTACACCTTC.

The rearrangement uses TRBV5-1 and TRBJ1-1; no definite D call. V was pared by 0 bases and J by 10 bases, with 13 bases between. The V gene's germline CDR1 is SGHRS and CDR2 YFSETQ. CDR3 length: 13 amino acids. CDR3 bases: TGCGCCAGCAGCTTGGCCTCGGGAGCAGTAGCTTTCTTT. Its translation: CASSLASGAVAFF.

V is TRBV5-6 and J is TRBJ1-3; D remains unclear. CDR3 length equals 16 residues. Trimming took off 0 bases at V and 2 bases at J, with 12 bases between the two ends. Germline V lookup: CDR1 SGHDT, CDR2 YYEEEE. CDR3 residues: CASSLGAISPGNTIYF. Here the CDR3 DNA reads TGTGCCAGCAGCTTGGGTGCTATCTCCCCTGGAAACACCATATATTTT.

The gene calls are TRBV24-1 and TRBJ2-5; D is unresolved. Germline V gene lookup returns CDR1 KGHDR and CDR2 SFDVKD. This CDR3 spans 12 amino acids. Trimming left V 7 bases short and J 5 bases short, with 10 bases between. The chain's CDR3 is CATRKDGETQYF. The DNA of the CDR3 is TGTGCCACCAGGAAAGACGGGGAGACCCAGTACTTC.

The count of this clone is one. This chain connects TRBV6-2 or TRBV6-3 to TRBJ2-1; D uncertain. V was trimmed by 2 bases and J by 6 bases, leaving 8 bases between them. The V gene's germline CDR1 is MNHEY and CDR2 SVGEGT. The CDR3 extends over 13 amino acids. The CDR3 DNA is TGTGCCAGCAGTTACGGAGTCCCCAATGAGCAGTTCTTC. Translating gives CASSYGVPNEQFF.

The rearrangement links TRBV7-2 to TRBJ1-1; 7 bases are shared with TRBD1. Per germline, CDR1 SGHTA and CDR2 FQGNSA. The CDR3 has 17 residues. V trimming: 4 bases; J trimming: 0 bases; junction bases outside the gene matches: 11. The CDR3 DNA follows: TGTGCCAGCAGCTCACATAACAGGGGTCGTTTGAACACTGAAGCTTTCTTT. Residues: CASSSHNRGRLNTEAFF. Complete variable domain (other parts from reference TRBV7-2 and TRBJ1-1): GAGVSQSPSNKVTEKGKDVELRCDPISGHTALYWYRQSLGQGLEFLIYFQGNSAPDKSGLPSDRFSAERTGGSVSTLTIQRTQQEDSAVYLCASSSHNRGRLNTEAFFGQGTRLTVV.

The J gene is TRBJ2-3, the V gene TRBV7-6, with 7 bases that match TRBD2. CDR1 and CDR2 (germline): SGHVS, FNYEAQ. CDR3 size: 17 residues. Trimming cost V 5 bases and J 4 bases; bases outside gene matches: 15. The CDR3 region has the DNA TGTGCCAGCAGCCCCTCCCTGGGAGGGGAGCGAGCAGATACGCAGTATTTT. Translation gives CASSPSLGGERADTQYF. Filled out from reference TRBV7-6 and TRBJ2-3, the complete variable domain reads GAGVSQSPRYKVTKRGQDVALRCDPISGHVSLYWYRQALGQGPEFLTYFNYEAQQDKSGLPNDRFSAERPEGSISTLTIQRTEQRDSAMYRCASSPSLGGERADTQYFGPGTRLTVL.

Only a few counts were recorded for this clone. This chain uses TRBV2 with TRBJ1-1; D might be TRBD1 (6 bases). V was trimmed by 5 bases and J by 2 bases, leaving 15 bases between them. Germline assignment: CDR1 SNHLY and CDR2 FYNNEI. The CDR3 is made up of 15 amino acids. The CDR3 nucleotides read TGTGCCAGCAGTCCCCGGGACATCGCAAACACTGAAGCTTTCTTT. This codes for CASSPRDIANTEAFF. Full variable domain (missing parts from reference TRBV2 and TRBJ1-1): EPEVTQTPSHQVTQMGQEVILRCVPISNHLYFYWYRQILGQKVEFLVSFYNNEISEKSEIFDDQFSVERPDGSNFTLKIRSTKLEDSAMYFCASSPRDIANTEAFFGQGTRLTVV.

The CDR3 sequence: CASSSPSSGTGGRYEQYF. The CDR3 DNA sequence: TGTGCCAGCAGTTCCCCTAGTTCCGGGACAGGGGGCAGGTACGAGCAGTACTTC. The chain is built from TRBV28 and TRBJ2-7; 12 bases are a match to TRBD1. The CDR3 is 18 amino acids. Germline lookup yields CDR1 MDHEN and CDR2 SYDVKM. The ends lost 4 bases at V and 4 bases at J; junction bases unmatched: 14. The full variable domain, completed using reference TRBV28 and TRBJ2-7, is DVKVTQSSRYLVKRTGEKVFLECVQDMDHENMFWYRQDPGLGLRLIYFSYDVKMKEKGDIPEGYSVSREKKERFSLILESASTNQTSMYLCASSSPSSGTGGRYEQYFGPGTRLTVT.

DNA for the CDR3: TGTGCCAGCAGCCTAGCCGGCCTGAGGACTAGCGGGGACAATGAGCAGTTCTTC. Its protein is CASSLAGLRTSGDNEQFF. This chain uses TRBV11-3 with TRBJ2-1, with TRBD2 matching over 12 bases. Germline V lookup: CDR1 SGHNT, CDR2 YENEEA. Trimming took 5 bases from V and 5 from J; bases not matched to a gene: 13. There are 18 residues in the CDR3.

The V call is TRBV4-1, the J call TRBJ1-5, with D unresolved. This CDR3 has 14 amino acids. Trimming removed 0 bases from V and 5 bases from J, with 8 bases in between. CDR1 and CDR2 from the germline V gene are MGHRA and YSYEKL. The CDR3 sequence: CASSQEGRHQPQHF. CDR3 DNA: TGCGCCAGCAGCCAAGAGGGGAGGCATCAGCCCCAGCATTTT.

This clone was recorded only once. CDR3 loop: CASTVAGTGYEQYF. The CDR3 nucleotides are TGTGCCAGCACCGTGGCCGGGACAGGTTACGAGCAGTACTTC. J is TRBJ2-7 and V is TRBV6-5, with 8 positions matching TRBD1. Unmatched junction bases numbered 9, after V lost 7 bases and J lost 4 bases. Germline V gene lookup returns CDR1 MNHEY and CDR2 SVGAGI. This CDR3 comprises 14 residues.

The chain combines TRBV2 with TRBJ2-5; 8 bases are shared with TRBD1. Germline-derived CDR1 and CDR2 are SNHLY and FYNNEI. This CDR3 comprises 15 residues. Trimming removed 8 bases from V and 4 bases from J; junction bases left unmatched: 12. CDR3 residues: CASLPQGARGETQYF. The CDR3, as DNA: TGTGCCAGCCTTCCCCAGGGGGCGCGGGGAGAGACCCAGTACTTC.

The V call is TRBV18, the J call TRBJ2-7; tentative D call: TRBD2 (6 bases). In germline, CDR1 is KGHSH, CDR2 LQKENI. Trimming removed 1 base from V and 7 bases from J, with 8 bases in between. CDR3 length: 12 amino acids. CDR3: CASSPLAEEQYF. CDR3 nucleotides: TGTGCCAGCTCACCACTAGCGGAAGAGCAGTACTTC. Full variable domain (missing parts from reference TRBV18 and TRBJ2-7): NAGVMQNPRHLVRRRGQEARLRCSPMKGHSHVYWYRQLPEEGLKFMVYLQKENIIDESGMPKERFSAEFPKEGPSILRIQQVVRGDSAAYFCASSPLAEEQYFGPGTRLTVT.

The rearrangement uses TRBV28 and TRBJ2-5, with TRBD1 identical over 10 bases. The CDR3 extends over 15 amino acids. Trimming cost V 9 bases and J 5 bases; bases outside gene matches: 12. Germline-derived CDR1 and CDR2 are MDHEN and SYDVKM. This chain's CDR3 is CASSTGGQGWETQYF. In DNA form, the CDR3 reads TGTGCCAGTTCTACGGGGGGACAGGGGTGGGAGACCCAGTACTTC. Complete variable domain (other parts from reference TRBV28 and TRBJ2-5): DVKVTQSSRYLVKRTGEKVFLECVQDMDHENMFWYRQDPGLGLRLIYFSYDVKMKEKGDIPEGYSVSREKKERFSLILESASTNQTSMYLCASSTGGQGWETQYFGPGTRLLVL.

J is TRBJ2-3 and V is TRBV6-6; TRBD1 might be the D (6 bases). This CDR3 comprises 15 residues. Germline V gene data show CDR1 as MNHNY and CDR2 as SVGAGI (reference sequence). V was cut by 2 bases and J by 0 bases, with 9 bases left in between. The CDR3 here is CASSYGTPSTDTQYF. The CDR3 DNA follows: TGTGCCAGCAGTTACGGGACACCAAGCACAGATACGCAGTATTTT.

The rearrangement links TRBV13 to TRBJ2-2; possibly TRBD2 for D (6 bases). The CDR3 covers 16 residues. With 5 bases removed from V and 4 bases from J, the gap between germline ends came to 17 bases. Germline CDR1 and CDR2: PRHDT and FYEKMQ (reference sequence). CDR3 loop: CASSRAGLAVTGELFF. The CDR3 nucleotides are TGTGCCAGCAGCCGGGCGGGATTAGCGGTCACCGGGGAGCTGTTTTTT.